What follows describes a single TCR beta chain. This specimen comes from a study of CD8 T cells in Susac syndrome. The authors reverse transcribed 0.5 to 1 ug RNA with random hexamers. Across 54 Vbeta and 13 Jbeta, TCR beta CDR3 was amplified with immunoSEQ multiplex PCR. TCRdb re-analysed the immunoSEQ multiplex PCR reads in MiXCR, keeping a single row per CDR3 protein. The data contain about 200,000 distinct CDR3 sequences, roughly 96% of them singletons. The ends were cut back, 1 base at V and 6 bases at J, with 16 bases in the middle. The length of the CDR3 is 15 residues. Germline values: CDR1 SGHTA, CDR2 FQGNSA.

This clonotype originated in a human donor with multiple sclerosis. This chain links TRBV7-2 with TRBJ2-7; D unclear. The sequencing sample was made of CD4+ T cells from PBMCs. In DNA form, the CDR3 reads TGTGCCAGCAGCTTAGAGTACCGAAGTTATAGCGAGCAGTACTTC. Protein sequence: CASSLEYRSYSEQYF.